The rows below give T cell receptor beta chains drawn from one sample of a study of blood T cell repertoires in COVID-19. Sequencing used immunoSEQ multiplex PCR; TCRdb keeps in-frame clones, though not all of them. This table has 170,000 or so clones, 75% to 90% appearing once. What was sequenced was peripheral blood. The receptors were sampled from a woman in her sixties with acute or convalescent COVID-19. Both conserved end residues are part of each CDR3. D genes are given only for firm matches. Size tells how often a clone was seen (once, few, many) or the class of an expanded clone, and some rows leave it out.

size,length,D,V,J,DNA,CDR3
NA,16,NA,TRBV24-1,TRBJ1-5,TGTGCCACCAGTGGGGGGCCCACAGTGGGCAATCAGCCCCAGCATTTT,CATSGGPTVGNQPQHF
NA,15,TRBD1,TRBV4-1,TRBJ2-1,TGCGCCAGCAGCCTCGGGGACAGGTCGTGGAATGAGCAGTTCTTC,CASSLGDRSWNEQFF
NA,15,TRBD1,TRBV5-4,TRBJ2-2,TGTGCCAGCAGGACAGGGGGCCCGAACACCGGGGAGCTGTTTTTT,CASRTGGPNTGELFF
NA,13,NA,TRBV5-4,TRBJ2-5,TGTGCCAGCAGCTTGGACGGGGTGGAGACCCAGTACTTC,CASSLDGVETQYF
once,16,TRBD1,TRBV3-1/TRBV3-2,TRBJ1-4,TGTGCCAGCAGCCAACTTCGGACAGGGGAGGGGGAAAAACTGTTTTTT,CASSQLRTGEGEKLFF
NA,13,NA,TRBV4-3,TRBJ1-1,TGCGCCAGCAGCCAAGCGGGTTGGGCTGAAGCTTTCTTT,CASSQAGWAEAFF
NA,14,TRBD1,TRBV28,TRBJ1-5,TGTGCCAGCAGCCCCGGACAGGGCTGGGGGGCCCAGCATTTT,CASSPGQGWGAQHF
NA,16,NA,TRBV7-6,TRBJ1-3,TGTGCCAGCACCGAACAGGGTGGGTTAACTGGAAACACCATATATTTT,CASTEQGGLTGNTIYF
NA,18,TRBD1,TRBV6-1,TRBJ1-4,TGTGCCAGCAGTGAAGAATCATGGGACAGGGGGTTTAATGAAAAACTGTTTTTT,CASSEESWDRGFNEKLFF
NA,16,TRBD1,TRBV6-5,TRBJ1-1,TGTGCCAGCAGTTACTCCTTCCACAGGGGGGACACTGAAGCTTTCTTT,CASSYSFHRGDTEAFF
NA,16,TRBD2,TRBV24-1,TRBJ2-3,TGTGCCACCAGTGACCCTAGCGGGGGGACCACAGATACGCAGTATTTT,CATSDPSGGTTDTQYF
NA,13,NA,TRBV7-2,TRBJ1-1,TGTGCCAGCAGCATCGACAGGAACACTGAAGCTTTCTTT,CASSIDRNTEAFF
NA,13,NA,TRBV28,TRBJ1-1,TGTGCCAGCAGTTCAACAGCGAACACTGAAGCTTTCTTT,CASSSTANTEAFF
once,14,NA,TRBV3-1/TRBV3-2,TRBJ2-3,TGTGCCAGCAGCCGGGGAGAGGGCACAGATACGCAGTATTTT,CASSRGEGTDTQYF
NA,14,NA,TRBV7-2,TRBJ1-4,TGTGCCAGCAGCTTAGGGAGGGTCAGTGAAAAACTGTTTTTT,CASSLGRVSEKLFF
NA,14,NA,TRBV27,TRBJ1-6,TGTGCCAGCAGTTTGAACGGGGGACATTCACCCCTCCACTTT,CASSLNGGHSPLHF
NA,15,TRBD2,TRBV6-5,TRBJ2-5,TGTGCCAGCAGTCCTGGCGGGGGGGCCAAAGAGACCCAGTACTTC,CASSPGGGAKETQYF
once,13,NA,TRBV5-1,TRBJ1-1,TGCGCCAGCAGCTTACTCGCGAACACTGAAGCTTTCTTT,CASSLLANTEAFF
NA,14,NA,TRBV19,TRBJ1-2,TGTGCCAGTAGTATCCCTGGCAGGGGCTATGGCTACACCTTC,CASSIPGRGYGYTF
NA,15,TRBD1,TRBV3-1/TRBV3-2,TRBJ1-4,TGTGCCAGCAGCCAAGTACAGGGGATCGATGAAAAACTGTTTTTT,CASSQVQGIDEKLFF
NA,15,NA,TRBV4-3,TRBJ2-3,TGCGCCAGCAGCCAAGATAGGGGCCGGCCCGATACGCAGTATTTT,CASSQDRGRPDTQYF
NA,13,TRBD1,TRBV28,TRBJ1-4,TGTGCCAGCAGTTCGATTCCTTTGGACAGGGTCCTCTTT,CASSSIPLDRVLF
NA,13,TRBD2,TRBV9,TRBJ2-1,TGTGCCAGCAGCGCGGTCCTAGCGGCTGAGCAGTTCTTC,CASSAVLAAEQFF
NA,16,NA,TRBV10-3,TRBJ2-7,TGTGCCATCAGTGAGTCTGAGCGGGACACCTCCTACGAGCAGTACTTC,CAISESERDTSYEQYF
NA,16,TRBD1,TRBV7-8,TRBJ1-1,TGTGCCAGCAGCTTACCCGGACAGGGGATGGACACTGAAGCTTTCTTT,CASSLPGQGMDTEAFF
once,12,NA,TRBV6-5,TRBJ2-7,TGTGCCAGCAGTCCGTACTCCTACGAGCAGTACTTC,CASSPYSYEQYF
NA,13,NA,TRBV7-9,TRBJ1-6,TGTGCCAGCAGCTTAAAGGAGGTTTCACCCCTCCACTTT,CASSLKEVSPLHF
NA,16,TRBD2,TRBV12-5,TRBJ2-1,TGTGCTAGTGGTTGGACTAGCGGGGGGGAATACAATGAGCAGTTCTTC,CASGWTSGGEYNEQFF
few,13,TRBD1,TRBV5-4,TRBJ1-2,TGTGCCAGCAGGATAACAGGGGCAGGTGGCTACACCTTC,CASRITGAGGYTF
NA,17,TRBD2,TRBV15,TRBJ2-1,TGTGCCACCAGCAGCAAAAACCTACAGCGGGGGTACAATGAGCAGTTCTTC,CATSSKNLQRGYNEQFF
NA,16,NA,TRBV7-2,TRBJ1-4,TGTGCCAGCAGCACTGGCCATGGGCAGTTATATGAAAAACTGTTTTTT,CASSTGHGQLYEKLFF
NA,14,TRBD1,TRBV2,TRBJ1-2,TGTGCCAGCAGTGACAGGGGGCAAGGCTATGGCTACACCTTC,CASSDRGQGYGYTF
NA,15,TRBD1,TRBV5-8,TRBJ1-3,TGTGCCAGCAGCGTGGACAGGGCGGCTGGAAACACCATATATTTT,CASSVDRAAGNTIYF
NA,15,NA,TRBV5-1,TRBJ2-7,TGCGCCAGCAGCTTTGGGAGCCCCGGGTCAGACGAGCAGTACTTC,CASSFGSPGSDEQYF
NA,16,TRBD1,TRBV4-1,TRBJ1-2,TGCGCCAGCAGCCAAGGTTGGACAGGGGAGAACTATGGCTACACCTTC,CASSQGWTGENYGYTF